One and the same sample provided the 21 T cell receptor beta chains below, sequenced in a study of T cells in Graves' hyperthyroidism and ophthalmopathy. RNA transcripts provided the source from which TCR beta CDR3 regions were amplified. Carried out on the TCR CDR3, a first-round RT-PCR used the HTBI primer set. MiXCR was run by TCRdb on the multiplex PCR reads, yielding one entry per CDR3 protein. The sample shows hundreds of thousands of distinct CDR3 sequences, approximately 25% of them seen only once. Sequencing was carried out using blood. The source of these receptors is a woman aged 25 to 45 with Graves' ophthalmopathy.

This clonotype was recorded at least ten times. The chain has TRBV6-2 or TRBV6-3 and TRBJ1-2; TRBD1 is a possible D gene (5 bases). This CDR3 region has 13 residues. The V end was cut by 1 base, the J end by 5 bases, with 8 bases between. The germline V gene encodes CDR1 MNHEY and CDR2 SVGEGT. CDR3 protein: CASSYLSGYGYTF. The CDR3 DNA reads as TGTGCCAGCAGTTACTTATCAGGGTATGGCTACACCTTC.

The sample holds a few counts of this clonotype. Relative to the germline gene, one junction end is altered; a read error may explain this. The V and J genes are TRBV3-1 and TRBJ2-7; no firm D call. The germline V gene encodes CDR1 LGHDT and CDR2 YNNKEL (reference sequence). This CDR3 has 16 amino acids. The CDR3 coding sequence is TGTGCCAGCAGCCAAGGGAGAAACCTCCTCTCCCACGAGCAGTACTTC. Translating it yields CASSQGRNLLSHEQYF.

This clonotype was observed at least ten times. CDR3: CASSLKGSRLGNQPQHF. CDR3 DNA sequence: TGTGCCAGCAGTTTAAAGGGAAGTCGTTTGGGCAATCAGCCCCAGCATTTT. The chain recombines TRBV12-3 or TRBV12-4 with TRBJ1-5; D unclear. Trimming left V 2 bases short and J 2 bases short, with 16 bases between. The CDR3 extends over 17 amino acids.

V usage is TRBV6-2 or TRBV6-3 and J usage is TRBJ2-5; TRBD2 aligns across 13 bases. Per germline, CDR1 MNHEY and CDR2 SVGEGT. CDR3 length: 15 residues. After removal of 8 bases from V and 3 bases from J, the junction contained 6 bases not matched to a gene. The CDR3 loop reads CASERGLAGEETQYF. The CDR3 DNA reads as TGTGCCAGCGAGCGAGGACTAGCGGGGGAAGAGACCCAGTACTTC.

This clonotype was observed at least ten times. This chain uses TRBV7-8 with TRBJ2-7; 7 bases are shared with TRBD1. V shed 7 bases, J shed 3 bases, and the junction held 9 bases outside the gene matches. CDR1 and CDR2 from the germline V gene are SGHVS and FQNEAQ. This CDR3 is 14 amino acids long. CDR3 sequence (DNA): TGTGCCAGCACCGTGACAGGGATCAACTACGAGCAGTACTTC. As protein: CASTVTGINYEQYF.

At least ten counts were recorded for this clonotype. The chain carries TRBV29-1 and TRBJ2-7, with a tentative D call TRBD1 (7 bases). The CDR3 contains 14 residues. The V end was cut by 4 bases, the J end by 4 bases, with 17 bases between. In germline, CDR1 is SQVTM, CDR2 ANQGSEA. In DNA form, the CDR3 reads TGCAGCGTTGGCCCAGGGGGGCTAGGATACGAGCAGTACTTC. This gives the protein CSVGPGGLGYEQYF.

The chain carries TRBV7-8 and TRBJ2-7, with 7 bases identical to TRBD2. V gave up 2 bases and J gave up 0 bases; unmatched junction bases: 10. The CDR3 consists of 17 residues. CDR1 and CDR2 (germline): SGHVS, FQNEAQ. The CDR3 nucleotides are TGTGCCAGCAGCTTAAGTTTTGCGGGAGTTACCTCCTACGAGCAGTACTTC. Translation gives CASSLSFAGVTSYEQYF.

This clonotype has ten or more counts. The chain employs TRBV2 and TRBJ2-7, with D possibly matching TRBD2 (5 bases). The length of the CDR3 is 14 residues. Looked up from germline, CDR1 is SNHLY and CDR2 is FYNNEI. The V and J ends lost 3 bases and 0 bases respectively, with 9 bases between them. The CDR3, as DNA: TGTGCCAGCAGTGACCAGCGGAGCTCCTACGAGCAGTACTTC. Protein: CASSDQRSSYEQYF.

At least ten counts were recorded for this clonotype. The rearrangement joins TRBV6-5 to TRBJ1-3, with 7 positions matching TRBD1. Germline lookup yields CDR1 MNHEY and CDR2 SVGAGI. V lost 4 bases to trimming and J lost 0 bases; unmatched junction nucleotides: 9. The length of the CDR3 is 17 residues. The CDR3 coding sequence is TGTGCCAGCAGTTCCGTCTCCGGGACAGACTCTGGAAACACCATATATTTT. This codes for CASSSVSGTDSGNTIYF.

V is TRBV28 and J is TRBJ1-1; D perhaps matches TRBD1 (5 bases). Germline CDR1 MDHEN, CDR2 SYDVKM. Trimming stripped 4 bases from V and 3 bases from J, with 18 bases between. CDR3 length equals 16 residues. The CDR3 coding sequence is TGTGCCAGCAGTTCCCCAATCGACAGTTTTGACACTGAAGCTTTCTTT. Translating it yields CASSSPIDSFDTEAFF.

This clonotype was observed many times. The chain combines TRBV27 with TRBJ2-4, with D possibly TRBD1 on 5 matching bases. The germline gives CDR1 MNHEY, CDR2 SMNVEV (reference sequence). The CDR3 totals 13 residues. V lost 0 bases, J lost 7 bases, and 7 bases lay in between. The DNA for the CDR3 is TGTGCCAGCAGTTTATCATCAGGGAACATTCAGTACTTC. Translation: CASSLSSGNIQYF.

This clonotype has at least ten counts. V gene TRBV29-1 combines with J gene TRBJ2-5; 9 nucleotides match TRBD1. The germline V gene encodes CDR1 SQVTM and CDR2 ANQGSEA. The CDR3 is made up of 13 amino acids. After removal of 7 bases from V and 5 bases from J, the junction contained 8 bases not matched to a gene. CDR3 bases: TGCAGCGGTCGGGACAGGGTGATGGAGACCCAGTACTTC. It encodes CSGRDRVMETQYF.

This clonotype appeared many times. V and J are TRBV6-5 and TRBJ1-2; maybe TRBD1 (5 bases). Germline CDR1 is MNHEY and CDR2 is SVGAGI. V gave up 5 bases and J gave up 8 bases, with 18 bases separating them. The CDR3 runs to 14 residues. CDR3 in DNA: TGTGCCAGCAGTAAATACGGAGGGGCGCAAGGCTACACCTTC. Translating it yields CASSKYGGAQGYTF.

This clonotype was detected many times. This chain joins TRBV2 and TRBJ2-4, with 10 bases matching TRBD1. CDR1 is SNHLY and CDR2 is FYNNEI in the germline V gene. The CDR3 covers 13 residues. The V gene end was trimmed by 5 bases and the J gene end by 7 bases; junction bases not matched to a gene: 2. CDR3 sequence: CASSLDRGNIQYF. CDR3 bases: TGTGCCAGCAGTTTGGACAGGGGGAACATTCAGTACTTC.

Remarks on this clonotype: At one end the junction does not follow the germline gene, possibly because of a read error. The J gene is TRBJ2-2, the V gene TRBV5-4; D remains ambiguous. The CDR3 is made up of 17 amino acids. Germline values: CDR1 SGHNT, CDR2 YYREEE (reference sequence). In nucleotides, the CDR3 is TGCGCCAGCAGCTTGAGGTCGACGCCCTACAACACCGGGGAGCTGTTTTTT. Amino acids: CASSLRSTPYNTGELFF.

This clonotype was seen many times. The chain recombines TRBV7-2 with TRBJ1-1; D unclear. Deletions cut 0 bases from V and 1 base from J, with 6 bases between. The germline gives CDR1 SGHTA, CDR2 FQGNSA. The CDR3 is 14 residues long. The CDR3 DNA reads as TGTGCCAGCAGCTTAGCCGTACAGAACACTGAAGCTTTCTTT. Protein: CASSLAVQNTEAFF.

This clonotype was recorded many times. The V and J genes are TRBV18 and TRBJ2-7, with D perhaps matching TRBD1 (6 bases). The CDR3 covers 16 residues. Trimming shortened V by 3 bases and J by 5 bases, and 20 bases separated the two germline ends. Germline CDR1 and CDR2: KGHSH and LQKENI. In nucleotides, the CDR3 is TGTGCCAGCTCACCTTCCCCCCACAGGGTCACCGACGAGCAGTACTTC. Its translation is CASSPSPHRVTDEQYF. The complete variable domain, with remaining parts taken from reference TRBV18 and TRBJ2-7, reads NAGVMQNPRHLVRRRGQEARLRCSPMKGHSHVYWYRQLPEEGLKFMVYLQKENIIDESGMPKERFSAEFPKEGPSILRIQQVVRGDSAAYFCASSPSPHRVTDEQYFGPGTRLTVT.

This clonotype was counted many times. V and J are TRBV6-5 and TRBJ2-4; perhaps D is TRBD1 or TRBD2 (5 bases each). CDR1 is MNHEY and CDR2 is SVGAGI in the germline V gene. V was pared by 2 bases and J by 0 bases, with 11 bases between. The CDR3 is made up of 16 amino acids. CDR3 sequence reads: CASSYRGGTAKNIQYF. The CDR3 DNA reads TGTGCCAGCAGTTACCGCGGTGGGACAGCCAAAAACATTCAGTACTTC.

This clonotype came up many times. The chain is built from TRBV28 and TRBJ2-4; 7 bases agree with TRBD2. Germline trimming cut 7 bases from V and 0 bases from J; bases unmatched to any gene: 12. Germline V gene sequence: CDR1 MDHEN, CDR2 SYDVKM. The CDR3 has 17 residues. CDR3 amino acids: CASIASGAELAKNIQYF. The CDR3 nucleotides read TGTGCCAGCATAGCCAGCGGGGCCGAACTAGCCAAAAACATTCAGTACTTC. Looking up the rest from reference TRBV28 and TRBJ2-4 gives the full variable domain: DVKVTQSSRYLVKRTGEKVFLECVQDMDHENMFWYRQDPGLGLRLIYFSYDVKMKEKGDIPEGYSVSREKKERFSLILESASTNQTSMYLCASIASGAELAKNIQYFGAGTRLSVL.

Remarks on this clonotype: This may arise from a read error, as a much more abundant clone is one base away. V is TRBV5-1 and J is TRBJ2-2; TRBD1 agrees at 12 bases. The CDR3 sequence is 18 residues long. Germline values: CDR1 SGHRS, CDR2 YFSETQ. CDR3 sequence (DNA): TGCGCCAGCAGCACCGCCGGGACAGGGGGCGCGGGCACCGGGGAGCTGTGTTTT. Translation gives CASSTAGTGGAGTGELCF.

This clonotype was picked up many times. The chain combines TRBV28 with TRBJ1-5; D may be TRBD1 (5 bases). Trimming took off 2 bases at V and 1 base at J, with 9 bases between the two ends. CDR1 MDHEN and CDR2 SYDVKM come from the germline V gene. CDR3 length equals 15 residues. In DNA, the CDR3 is TGTGCCAGCAGTTTAACGGACATGAGCAATCAGCCCCAGCATTTT. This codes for CASSLTDMSNQPQHF.